This TCR beta chain comes out of a study of T cells in Graves' hyperthyroidism and ophthalmopathy. Using RNA transcripts as the source, TCR beta CDR3 regions were amplified. The HTBI primer set drove a first-round RT-PCR of the TCR CDR3. MiXCR, run by TCRdb on the multiplex PCR reads, gives a single entry per CDR3 protein. The table has about 400,000 distinct CDR3 sequences, about 15% seen once. Uncontrolled infection, other autoimmune disease, pregnancy or lactation excluded patients. The V and J ends lost 0 bases and 2 bases, in that order; junction bases with no gene match: 5. The CDR3 runs 17 residues. Per the germline V gene, CDR1 is SGHDN and CDR2 is FVKESK.

Sequencing was done on a sample of blood. The clonotype was recovered from a woman aged 25 to 39 with Graves' hyperthyroidism. This sequence joins TRBV14 and TRBJ2-7; 12 nucleotides line up with TRBD2. The CDR3 bases are TGTGCCAGCAGCCAAGATTGGACTAGCGGGATCCCCTACGAGCAGTACTTC. This gives the protein CASSQDWTSGIPYEQYF. Supplemented by reference TRBV14 and TRBJ2-7, the full variable domain reads EAGVTQFPSHSVIEKGQTVTLRCDPISGHDNLYWYRRVMGKEIKFLLHFVKESKQDESGMPNNRFLAERTGGTYSTLKVQPAELEDSGVYFCASSQDWTSGIPYEQYFGPGTRLTVT.